The 32 T cell receptor beta chains below come from one sample, sequenced in a study of cytomegalovirus exposure and HLA in healthy donors. PCR employed 60 Vbeta and 13 Jbeta primers. Measured with immunoSEQ multiplex PCR; TCRdb has only the in-frame clones, and not every one. The repertoire holds around 160,000 clones, with roughly four fifths as singletons. Sequenced: PBMCs. The receptors originated from a male donor in good health and CMV-seropositive.

V gene TRBV30 combines with J gene TRBJ2-3; 9 bases align to TRBD2. V was pared by 1 base and J by 4 bases, with 15 bases of the junction left unmatched. This CDR3 spans 18 amino acids. CDR1 GTSNPN and CDR2 SVGIG come from the germline V gene (reference sequence). The CDR3 bases are TGTGCCTGGAGTGAAATTCCGGCAGGTAGCGGGAGTTCAGATACGCAGTATTTT. This translates into CAWSEIPAGSGSSDTQYF.

The chain uses TRBV5-1 and TRBJ1-3; tentative D call: TRBD1 (5 bases). The CDR3 length is 14 residues. Germline V lookup: CDR1 SGHRS, CDR2 YFSETQ. The germline V and J ends were trimmed by 0 bases and 8 bases, with 12 bases remaining between them. The CDR3 sequence is CASSLAAGRDTIYF. CDR3 nucleotide sequence: TGCGCCAGCAGCTTGGCGGCAGGGCGAGACACCATATATTTT. Complete variable domain (other parts from reference TRBV5-1 and TRBJ1-3): KAGVTQTPRYLIKTRGQQVTLSCSPISGHRSVSWYQQTPGQGLQFLFEYFSETQRNKGNFPGRFSGRQFSNSRSEMNVSTLELGDSALYLCASSLAAGRDTIYFGEGSWLTVV.

The V call is TRBV27, the J call TRBJ2-3; 7 bases match TRBD1. Trimming took 6 bases from V and 5 from J; bases not matched to a gene: 8. Germline CDR1 reads MNHEY; CDR2 reads SMNVEV (reference sequence). The CDR3 has 14 residues. The CDR3 reads CASSPRGQRDTQYF. In DNA, the CDR3 is TGTGCCAGCAGCCCAAGGGGGCAGAGAGATACGCAGTATTTT.

A single count supports this clone. The chain carries TRBV28 and TRBJ1-5; TRBD1 aligns across 8 bases. The CDR3 consists of 15 residues. Unmatched junction bases numbered 8, after V lost 7 bases and J lost 3 bases. CDR1 MDHEN and CDR2 SYDVKM come from the germline V gene. CDR3 sequence: CASIHGDRPNQPQHF. The CDR3 DNA reads TGTGCCAGCATCCACGGGGACAGGCCCAATCAGCCCCAGCATTTT.

The rearrangement links TRBV2 to TRBJ1-1, with D unclear. V lost 6 bases and J lost 2, with 19 bases in between. Germline-derived CDR1 and CDR2 are SNHLY and FYNNEI. There are 16 residues in the CDR3. The CDR3 here is CASRASSTRLNTEAFF. In nucleotides, the CDR3 is TGTGCCAGCAGGGCTTCGTCGACCAGGTTAAACACTGAAGCTTTCTTT. The full variable domain, in which reference TRBV2 and TRBJ1-1 provide the parts outside the CDR3, is EPEVTQTPSHQVTQMGQEVILRCVPISNHLYFYWYRQILGQKVEFLVSFYNNEISEKSEIFDDQFSVERPDGSNFTLKIRSTKLEDSAMYFCASRASSTRLNTEAFFGQGTRLTVV.

V gene TRBV19 combines with J gene TRBJ2-3; perhaps TRBD1 as D (6 bases). Trimming took 5 bases from V and 2 from J, leaving 14 bases between them. The CDR3 length is 15 residues. Germline values: CDR1 LNHDA, CDR2 SQIVND (reference sequence). DNA for the CDR3: TGTGCCAGTAGTCTAGGGACAAAGTCCACAGATACGCAGTATTTT. This encodes CASSLGTKSTDTQYF.

This chain joins TRBV5-1 and TRBJ2-5; 16 bases agree with TRBD2. With V trimmed by 4 bases and J by 4 bases, 7 bases remained unmatched. The CDR3 spans 17 residues. Germline V CDR1 and CDR2: SGHRS, YFSETQ. The CDR3 here is CASSQSGTSGGGETQYF. The CDR3 DNA reads TGCGCCAGCAGCCAATCTGGGACTAGCGGGGGGGGAGAGACCCAGTACTTC.

This rearrangement joins TRBV2 to TRBJ2-1; the match to TRBD1 covers 9 bases. Germline lookup yields CDR1 SNHLY and CDR2 FYNNEI. Trimming took 9 bases from V and 2 from J; bases not matched to a gene: 5. The CDR3 consists of 14 residues. The DNA for the CDR3 is TGTGCCAGTGGTCGACAGGGGGCCTACAATGAGCAGTTCTTC. Amino acids: CASGRQGAYNEQFF.

This chain joins TRBV7-2 and TRBJ2-6; a possible D gene is TRBD1 (7 bases). The CDR3 length is 17 residues. Trimming left V 6 bases short and J 3 bases short, with 18 bases between. From germline, CDR1 is SGHTA and CDR2 FQGNSA. CDR3 nucleotides: TGTGCCAGCAGGCAGGGGGGCGTATCTCTTGGGGCCAACGTCCTGACTTTC. The encoded protein is CASRQGGVSLGANVLTF.

This rearrangement joins TRBV6-5 to TRBJ1-1; 7 nucleotides agree with TRBD1. The length of the CDR3 is 14 residues. Germline V lookup: CDR1 MNHEY, CDR2 SVGAGI. V lost 8 bases, J lost 7 bases, and 13 bases stayed unmatched. Here the CDR3 reads CASLEGTASGEAFF. CDR3 DNA: TGTGCCAGCCTCGAGGGGACAGCTTCGGGTGAAGCTTTCTTT.

J is TRBJ2-2 and V is TRBV7-2, with no clear D. CDR3 length: 14 residues. With 6 bases removed from V and 4 bases from J, the gap between germline ends came to 12 bases. From germline, CDR1 is SGHTA and CDR2 FQGNSA. DNA of the CDR3: TGTGCCAGCAGGAGGCGCACGGGCACCGGGGAGCTGTTTTTT. Its protein product is CASRRRTGTGELFF.

This clone was seen a handful of times. The chain carries TRBV19 and TRBJ1-4; D uncertain. The germline V gene has CDR1 LNHDA and CDR2 SQIVND (reference sequence). V lost 5 bases, J lost 8 bases, and 6 bases lay in between. CDR3 size: 11 residues. DNA of the CDR3: TGTGCCAGTAGTCAGGTGGAAAAACTGTTTTTT. Translating it yields CASSQVEKLFF.

The chain links TRBV23-1 to TRBJ1-1; 9 bases are shared with TRBD1. TRBV23-1 is an open reading frame whose function is uncertain. The ends lost 5 bases at V and 5 bases at J; junction bases unmatched: 9. This CDR3 has 15 residues. The CDR3 DNA is TGCGCCAGCAGTAAGTTCACAGGGGGCAGGACTGAAGCTTTCTTT. Residues: CASSKFTGGRTEAFF.

This sequence joins TRBV7-9 and TRBJ1-1, with D possibly TRBD1 on 6 matching bases. Between the trimmed V and J ends, which lost 5 bases and 11 bases, there was a span of 15 bases. This CDR3 has 12 residues. CDR1 SEHNR and CDR2 FQNEAQ come from the germline V gene (reference sequence). CDR3 protein: CASSRIQGGAFF. CDR3 DNA sequence: TGTGCCAGCAGCCGCATACAGGGCGGTGCTTTCTTT.

The chain's CDR3 is CASSFRSGANVLTF. CDR3 DNA: TGTGCCAGCAGTTTTAGATCTGGGGCCAACGTCCTGACTTTC. The V and J genes are TRBV27 and TRBJ2-6; no firm D call. Per the germline V gene, CDR1 is MNHEY and CDR2 is SMNVEV (reference sequence). The V and J ends lost 3 bases and 1 base respectively, with 4 bases between them. CDR3 length: 14 residues.

Of note for this clone: The identical CDR3 is also encoded by other nucleotide sequences in the sample. This chain links TRBV4-3 with TRBJ2-3, with 9 bases identical to TRBD2. CDR1 LGHNA and CDR2 YSLEER come from the germline V gene. V dropped 0 bases and J dropped 3; count of bases not matched to a gene: 1. This CDR3 is 15 amino acids long. CDR3: CASSQEGLATDTQYF. The CDR3 bases are TGCGCCAGCAGCCAAGAAGGACTAGCGACAGATACGCAGTATTTT.

This chain links TRBV21-1 with TRBJ2-2; the table calls TRBD1, which could not be checked here. TRBV21-1 is given as a pseudogene. This CDR3 has 16 residues. The CDR3 reads CASSTPRTVNTGELFF. The CDR3 coding sequence is TGTGCCAGCAGCACCCCCCGGACAGTGAACACCGGGGAGCTGTTTTTT.

V and J are TRBV5-1 and TRBJ1-4; D not resolved. The germline CDR1 and CDR2 sequences are SGHRS and YFSETQ. The CDR3 runs 14 residues. V lost 2 bases and J lost 8, with 13 bases in between. CDR3 DNA: TGCGCCAGCAGCTTAGGAGGGTATAACGAAAAACTGTTTTTT. It yields the protein CASSLGGYNEKLFF.

The chain is built from TRBV11-2 and TRBJ1-1, with 7 positions matching TRBD1. The CDR3 has 15 amino acids. V shed 4 bases and J 3 bases; nucleotides not matched to a gene: 8. The germline CDR1 and CDR2 sequences are SGHAT and FQNNGV. This CDR3 reads CASSSAQGGYTEAFF. The CDR3, as DNA: TGTGCCAGCAGCTCAGCTCAGGGGGGATACACTGAAGCTTTCTTT.

As for this clone: Sequence at one end of the junction differs from germline and may be a read error. The chain carries TRBV7-9 and TRBJ1-2, with 9 nucleotides matching TRBD1. The CDR3 consists of 15 residues. Germline CDR1 SEHNR, CDR2 FQNEAQ (reference sequence). The CDR3 reads CSSSLMEGTGYGYTF. In nucleotides, the CDR3 is TGTTCCAGCAGCTTAATGGAAGGGACAGGGTATGGCTACACCTTC. Looking up the rest from reference TRBV7-9 and TRBJ1-2 gives the full variable domain: DTGVSQNPRHKITKRGQNVTFRCDPISEHNRLYWYRQTLGQGPEFLTYFQNEAQLEKSRLLSDRFSAERPKGSFSTLEIQRTEQGDSAMYLCSSSLMEGTGYGYTFGSGTRLTVV.

The V call is TRBV10-3, the J call TRBJ2-2; 7 bases are shared with TRBD1. The CDR3 runs 16 residues. Germline V gives CDR1 ENHRY, CDR2 SYGVKD. V shed 3 bases and J 0 bases; nucleotides not matched to a gene: 4. CDR3 residues: CAISEWDSANTGELFF. The CDR3, as DNA: TGTGCCATCAGTGAATGGGACAGTGCGAACACCGGGGAGCTGTTTTTT.

This clone has only a few counts. The chain couples TRBV28 to TRBJ2-2, with a possible D match to TRBD2 (6 bases). The germline V gene encodes CDR1 MDHEN and CDR2 SYDVKM. The V end was cut by 2 bases, the J end by 6 bases, with 13 bases between. This CDR3 comprises 15 residues. This CDR3 is CASSLTLAFAGELFF. The DNA for the CDR3 is TGTGCCAGCAGTTTAACTCTAGCGTTTGCCGGGGAGCTGTTTTTT.

The CDR3 sequence is CASSLLGGQETQYF. For the CDR3, the DNA is TGTGCCAGCAGCTTATTAGGGGGCCAAGAGACCCAGTACTTC. The rearrangement uses TRBV7-9 and TRBJ2-5; D is possibly TRBD1 (6 bases). The CDR3 contains 14 residues. V was pared by 2 bases and J by 1 base, with 8 bases between. Germline V gene data show CDR1 as SEHNR and CDR2 as FQNEAQ (reference sequence).

This clone appeared a single time. A junction boundary mismatches the germline segment, possibly from a read error. The rearrangement links TRBV5-1 to TRBJ2-6, with 10 bases lining up with TRBD1. CDR3 size: 18 residues. Germline CDR1 and CDR2: SGHRS and YFSETQ. DNA of the CDR3: TGCGCCAGCAGCTCCCGGACAGGGGGTCCTTCTGGGGCCAACGGCCTGACTTTC. Its protein is CASSSRTGGPSGANGLTF.

V gene TRBV7-2 combines with J gene TRBJ1-6; 10 positions match TRBD1. Looked up from germline, CDR1 is SGHTA and CDR2 is FQGNSA. Unmatched junction bases numbered 0, after V lost 1 base and J lost 6 bases. This CDR3 comprises 15 residues. In DNA form, the CDR3 reads TGTGCCAGCAGCTTAGGGGACAGGGGTAATTCACCCCTCCACTTT. It yields the protein CASSLGDRGNSPLHF.

The V gene is TRBV18, the J gene TRBJ2-1; perhaps TRBD2 as D (6 bases). Looked up from germline, CDR1 is KGHSH and CDR2 is LQKENI. This CDR3 region has 12 residues. V dropped 6 bases and J dropped 7 bases, with 10 bases sitting between them. This CDR3 reads CASSAGGNEQFF. DNA of the CDR3: TGTGCCAGCTCGGCCGGGGGAAATGAGCAGTTCTTC.

This clone appeared a few times. The chain combines TRBV20-1 with TRBJ2-7; a weak D match, TRBD2 (6 bases). V was clipped by 3 bases and J by 6 bases, with 9 bases between them. Germline V CDR1 and CDR2: DFQATT, SNEGSKA (reference sequence). The CDR3 sequence is 11 residues long. CDR3 coding DNA: TGCAGTGCTAGTGGAGGGGTCGAGCAGTACTTC. Its protein product is CSASGGVEQYF.

The chain joins TRBV7-2 to TRBJ1-2; no firm D call. The CDR3 runs to 16 residues. Trimming took off 2 bases at V and 3 bases at J, with 16 bases between the two ends. CDR1 is SGHTA, CDR2 FQGNSA, per germline. The CDR3 bases are TGTGCCAGCAGCTTATTTTTGGTATTATCGGACTATGGCTACACCTTC. Translation gives CASSLFLVLSDYGYTF.

The rearrangement uses TRBV5-1 and TRBJ2-5; TRBD2 is a possible D gene (5 bases). The ends were cut back, 5 bases at V and 2 bases at J, with 13 bases in the middle. This CDR3 comprises 14 residues. Germline CDR1 reads SGHRS; CDR2 reads YFSETQ. CDR3 protein: CASREDPQQETQYF. The CDR3 DNA follows: TGCGCCAGCAGGGAGGACCCACAGCAAGAGACCCAGTACTTC.

The chain links TRBV11-2 to TRBJ2-7; D is perhaps TRBD1 (5 bases). Trimming stripped 1 base from V and 7 bases from J, with 17 bases between. The CDR3 is 15 residues long. Germline V gene data show CDR1 as SGHAT and CDR2 as FQNNGV. The CDR3 coding sequence is TGTGCCAGCAGCTTAGTGGGTCTGGGGCTGGGAGAGCAGTACTTC. This gives the protein CASSLVGLGLGEQYF.

The chain links TRBV30 to TRBJ1-6, with D perhaps matching TRBD1 (5 bases). CDR1 is GTSNPN, CDR2 SVGIG, per germline (reference sequence). The V and J ends lost 2 bases and 8 bases respectively, with 7 bases between them. CDR3 length: 12 amino acids. CDR3 sequence reads: CAWSFRDSPLHF. The CDR3 DNA is TGTGCCTGGAGTTTCAGGGATTCACCCCTCCACTTT.

This chain joins TRBV9 and TRBJ1-1; 7 bases are shared with TRBD1. Per germline, CDR1 SGDLS and CDR2 YYNGEE. With V trimmed by 4 bases and J by 4 bases, 7 bases remained unmatched. The CDR3 covers 14 residues. CDR3 protein: CASSPQGTATEAFF. DNA for the CDR3: TGTGCCAGCAGCCCACAGGGGACGGCCACTGAAGCTTTCTTT. Together with reference TRBV9 and TRBJ1-1, the CDR3 gives the full variable domain: DSGVTQTPKHLITATGQRVTLRCSPRSGDLSVYWYQQSLDQGLQFLIQYYNGEERAKGNILERFSAQQFPDLHSELNLSSLELGDSALYFCASSPQGTATEAFFGQGTRLTVV.